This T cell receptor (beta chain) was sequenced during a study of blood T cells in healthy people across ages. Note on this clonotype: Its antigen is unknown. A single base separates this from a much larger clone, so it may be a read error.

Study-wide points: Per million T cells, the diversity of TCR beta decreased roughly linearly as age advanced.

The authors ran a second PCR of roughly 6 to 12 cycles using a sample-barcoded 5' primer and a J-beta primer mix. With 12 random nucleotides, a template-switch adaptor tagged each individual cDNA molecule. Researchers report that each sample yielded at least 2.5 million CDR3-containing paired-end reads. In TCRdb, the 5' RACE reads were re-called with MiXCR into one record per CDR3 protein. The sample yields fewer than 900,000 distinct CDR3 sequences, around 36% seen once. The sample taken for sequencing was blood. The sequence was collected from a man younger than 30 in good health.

This CDR3 reads CASSLAGRARLKYNEQYF. CDR3 DNA: TGCGCCAGCAGCTTGGCTGGTAGGGCCCGTTTGAAATACAATGAGCAGTACTTC. The chain links TRBV5-1 to TRBJ2-7; the D is unclear. Trimming removed 0 bases from V and 7 bases from J, with 26 bases in between. The germline CDR1 and CDR2 sequences are SGHRS and YFSETQ. This CDR3 region has 18 residues.